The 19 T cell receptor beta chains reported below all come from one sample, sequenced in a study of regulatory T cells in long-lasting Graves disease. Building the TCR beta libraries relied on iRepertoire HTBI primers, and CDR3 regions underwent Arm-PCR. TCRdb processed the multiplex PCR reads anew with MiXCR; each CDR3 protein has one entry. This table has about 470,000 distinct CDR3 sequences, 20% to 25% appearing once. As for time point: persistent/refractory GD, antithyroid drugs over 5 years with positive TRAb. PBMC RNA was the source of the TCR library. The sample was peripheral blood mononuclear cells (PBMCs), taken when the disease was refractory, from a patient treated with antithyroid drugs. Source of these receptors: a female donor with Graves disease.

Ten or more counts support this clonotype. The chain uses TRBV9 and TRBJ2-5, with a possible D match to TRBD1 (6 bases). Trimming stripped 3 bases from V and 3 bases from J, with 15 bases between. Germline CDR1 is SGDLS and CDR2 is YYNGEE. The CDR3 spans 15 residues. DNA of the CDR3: TGTGCCAGCAGCGCCTCCGGGACATTTAAAGAGACCCAGTACTTC. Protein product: CASSASGTFKETQYF.

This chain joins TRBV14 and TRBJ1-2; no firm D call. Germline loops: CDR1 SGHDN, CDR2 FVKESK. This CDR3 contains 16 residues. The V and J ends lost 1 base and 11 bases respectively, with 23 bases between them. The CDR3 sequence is CASSQVFKPYSRGYTF. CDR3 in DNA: TGTGCCAGCAGCCAAGTCTTTAAACCCTATTCGCGTGGATACACCTTC. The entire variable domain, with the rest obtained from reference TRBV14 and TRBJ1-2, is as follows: EAGVTQFPSHSVIEKGQTVTLRCDPISGHDNLYWYRRVMGKEIKFLLHFVKESKQDESGMPNNRFLAERTGGTYSTLKVQPAELEDSGVYFCASSQVFKPYSRGYTFGSGTRLTVV.

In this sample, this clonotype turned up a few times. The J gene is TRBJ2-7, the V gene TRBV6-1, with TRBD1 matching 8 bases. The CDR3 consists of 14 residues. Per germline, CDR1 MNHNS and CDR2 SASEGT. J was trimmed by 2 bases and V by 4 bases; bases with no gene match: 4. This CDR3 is CASSAQTGAYEQYF. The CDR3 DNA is TGTGCCAGCAGTGCCCAGACAGGGGCCTACGAGCAGTACTTC.

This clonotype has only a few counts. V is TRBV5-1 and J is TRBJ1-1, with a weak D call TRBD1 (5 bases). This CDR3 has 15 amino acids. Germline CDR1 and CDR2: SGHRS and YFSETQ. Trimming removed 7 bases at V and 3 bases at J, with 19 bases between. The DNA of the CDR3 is TGCGCCAGCGGTTCCGGGGTTGGGGGTTACACTGAAGCTTTCTTT. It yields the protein CASGSGVGGYTEAFF.

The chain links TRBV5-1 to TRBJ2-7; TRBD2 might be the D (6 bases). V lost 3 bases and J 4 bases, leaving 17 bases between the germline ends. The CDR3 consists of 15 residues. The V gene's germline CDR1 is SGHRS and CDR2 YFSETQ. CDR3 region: CASSSSRTGGYEQYF. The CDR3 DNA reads TGCGCCAGCAGCTCGTCCAGGACTGGGGGGTACGAGCAGTACTTC. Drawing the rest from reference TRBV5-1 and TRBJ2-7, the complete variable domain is KAGVTQTPRYLIKTRGQQVTLSCSPISGHRSVSWYQQTPGQGLQFLFEYFSETQRNKGNFPGRFSGRQFSNSRSEMNVSTLELGDSALYLCASSSSRTGGYEQYFGPGTRLTVT.

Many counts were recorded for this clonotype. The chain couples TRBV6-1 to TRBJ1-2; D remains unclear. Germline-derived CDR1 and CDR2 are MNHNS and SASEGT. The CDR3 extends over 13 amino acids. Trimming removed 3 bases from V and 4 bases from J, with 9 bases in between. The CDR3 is CASSDPPIYGYTF. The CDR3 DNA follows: TGTGCCAGCAGTGACCCCCCTATCTATGGCTACACCTTC.

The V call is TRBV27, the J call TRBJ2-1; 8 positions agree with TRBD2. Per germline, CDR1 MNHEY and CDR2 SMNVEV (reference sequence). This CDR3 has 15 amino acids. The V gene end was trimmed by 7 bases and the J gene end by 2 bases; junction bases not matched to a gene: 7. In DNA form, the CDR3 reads TGTGCCAGCAACCGTGGGACTAGACCCTACAATGAGCAGTTCTTC. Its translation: CASNRGTRPYNEQFF.

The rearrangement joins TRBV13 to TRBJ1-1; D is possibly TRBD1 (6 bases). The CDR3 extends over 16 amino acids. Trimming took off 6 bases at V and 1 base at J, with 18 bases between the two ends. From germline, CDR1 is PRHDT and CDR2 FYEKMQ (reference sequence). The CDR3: CASRPQGGAENTEAFF. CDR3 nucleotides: TGTGCCAGCAGACCTCAAGGGGGGGCAGAGAACACTGAAGCTTTCTTT. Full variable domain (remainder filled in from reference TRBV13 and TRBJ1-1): AAGVIQSPRHLIKEKRETATLKCYPIPRHDTVYWYQQGPGQDPQFLISFYEKMQSDKGSIPDRFSAQQFSDYHSELNMSSLELGDSALYFCASRPQGGAENTEAFFGQGTRLTVV.

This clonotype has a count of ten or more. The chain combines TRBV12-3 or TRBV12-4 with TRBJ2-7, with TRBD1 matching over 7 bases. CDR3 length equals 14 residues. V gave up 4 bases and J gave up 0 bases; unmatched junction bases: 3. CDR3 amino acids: CASSSGQFSYEQYF. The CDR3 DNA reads TGTGCCAGCAGTTCGGGACAGTTCTCCTACGAGCAGTACTTC.

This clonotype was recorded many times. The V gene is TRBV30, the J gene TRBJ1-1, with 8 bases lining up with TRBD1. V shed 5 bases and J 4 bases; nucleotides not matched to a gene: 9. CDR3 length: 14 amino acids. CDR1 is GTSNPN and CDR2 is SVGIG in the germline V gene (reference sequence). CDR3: CAWEDRVIATEAFF. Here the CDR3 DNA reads TGTGCCTGGGAGGACAGGGTGATTGCCACTGAAGCTTTCTTT.

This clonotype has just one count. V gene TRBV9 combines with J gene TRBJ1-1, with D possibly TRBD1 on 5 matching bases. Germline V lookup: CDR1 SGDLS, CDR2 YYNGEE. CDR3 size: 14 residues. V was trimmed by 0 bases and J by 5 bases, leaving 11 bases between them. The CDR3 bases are TGTGCCAGCAGCGTAGATCCAGGGTCAACTGAAGCTTTCTTT. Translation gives CASSVDPGSTEAFF.

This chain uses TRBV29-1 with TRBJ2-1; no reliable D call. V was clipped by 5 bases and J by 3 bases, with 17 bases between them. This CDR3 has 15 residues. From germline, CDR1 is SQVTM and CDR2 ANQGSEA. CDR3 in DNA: TGCAGCGTTACCCTCTTGGACGGTAACTACAATGAGCAGTTCTTC. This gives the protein CSVTLLDGNYNEQFF.

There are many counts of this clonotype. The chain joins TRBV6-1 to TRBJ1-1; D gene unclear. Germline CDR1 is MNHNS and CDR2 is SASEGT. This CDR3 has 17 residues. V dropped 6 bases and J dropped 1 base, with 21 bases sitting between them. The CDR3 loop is CASRLSVGGPTNTEAFF. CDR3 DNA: TGTGCCAGCAGACTCTCGGTGGGCGGGCCAACGAACACTGAAGCTTTCTTT.

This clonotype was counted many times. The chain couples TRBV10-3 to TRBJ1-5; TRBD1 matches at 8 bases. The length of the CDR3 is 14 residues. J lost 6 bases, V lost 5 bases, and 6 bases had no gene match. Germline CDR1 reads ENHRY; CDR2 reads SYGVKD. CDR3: CAISTDRVGQPQHF. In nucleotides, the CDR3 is TGTGCCATCAGTACGGACAGGGTCGGTCAGCCCCAGCATTTT.

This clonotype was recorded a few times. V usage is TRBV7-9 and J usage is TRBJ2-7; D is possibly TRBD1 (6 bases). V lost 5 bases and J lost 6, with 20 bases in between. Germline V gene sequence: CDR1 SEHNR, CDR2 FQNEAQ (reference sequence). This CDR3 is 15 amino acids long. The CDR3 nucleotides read TGTGCCAGCAGCCCCCCGGACAGACTGTTTAGCGAGCAGTACTTC. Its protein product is CASSPPDRLFSEQYF.

CDR3 region: CALPGQGVTGELFF. The DNA of the CDR3 is TGTGCCTTACCGGGACAGGGTGTTACCGGGGAGCTGTTTTTT. The chain employs TRBV30 and TRBJ2-2; 9 nucleotides agree with TRBD1. J lost 5 bases, V lost 7 bases, and 8 bases had no gene match. CDR3 length equals 14 residues. The germline V gene encodes CDR1 GTSNPN and CDR2 SVGIG (reference sequence).

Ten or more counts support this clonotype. CDR3 nucleotide sequence: TGTGCCTCCGGACAGGGGGCGCAAAAGGATGGCTACACCTTC. Its translation is CASGQGAQKDGYTF. J is TRBJ1-2 and V is TRBV30, with TRBD1 matching over 11 bases. The length of the CDR3 is 14 residues. V gave up 7 bases and J gave up 6 bases; unmatched junction bases: 10. The germline V gene has CDR1 GTSNPN and CDR2 SVGIG (reference sequence).

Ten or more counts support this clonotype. CDR3 bases: TGCAGTGCTCAGACAGGGGCTGAGACCCAGTACTTC. This encodes CSAQTGAETQYF. The V gene is TRBV20-1, the J gene TRBJ2-5; 8 bases align to TRBD1. The CDR3 has 12 residues. The germline V gene has CDR1 DFQATT and CDR2 SNEGSKA (reference sequence). Trimming at V came to 5 bases and at J to 5 bases, leaving 4 bases not matched to a gene.

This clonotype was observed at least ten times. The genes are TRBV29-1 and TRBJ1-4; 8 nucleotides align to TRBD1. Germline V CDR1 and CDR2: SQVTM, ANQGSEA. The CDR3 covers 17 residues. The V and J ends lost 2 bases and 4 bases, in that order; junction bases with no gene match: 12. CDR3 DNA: TGCAGCGTTGAACTTATCCCTCAACAGGGGGTTAATGAAAAACTGTTTTTT. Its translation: CSVELIPQQGVNEKLFF.